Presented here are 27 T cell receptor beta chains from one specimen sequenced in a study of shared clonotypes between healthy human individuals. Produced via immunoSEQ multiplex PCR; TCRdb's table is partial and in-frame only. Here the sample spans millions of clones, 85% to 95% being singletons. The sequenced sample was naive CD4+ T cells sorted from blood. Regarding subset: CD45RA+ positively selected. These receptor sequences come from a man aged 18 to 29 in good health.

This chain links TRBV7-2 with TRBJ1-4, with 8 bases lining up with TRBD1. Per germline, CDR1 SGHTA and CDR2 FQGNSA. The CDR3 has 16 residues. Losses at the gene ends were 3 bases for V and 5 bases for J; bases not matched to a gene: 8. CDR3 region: CASSLGGQGLNEKLFF. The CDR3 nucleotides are TGTGCCAGCAGCTTGGGCGGACAGGGACTGAATGAAAAACTGTTTTTT.

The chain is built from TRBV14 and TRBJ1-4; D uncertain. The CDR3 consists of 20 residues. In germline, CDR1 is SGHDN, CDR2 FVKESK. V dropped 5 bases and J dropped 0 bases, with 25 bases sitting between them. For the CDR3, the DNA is TGTGCCAGCAGCGTAAGGCCCCGCGGAGAGAGGGTTTCAACTAATGAAAAACTGTTTTTT. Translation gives CASSVRPRGERVSTNEKLFF.

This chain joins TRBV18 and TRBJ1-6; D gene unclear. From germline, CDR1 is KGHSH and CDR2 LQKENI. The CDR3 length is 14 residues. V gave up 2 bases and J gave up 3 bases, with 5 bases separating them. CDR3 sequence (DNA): TGTGCCAGCTCACCAGGGGTCTATAATTCACCCCTCCACTTT. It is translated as CASSPGVYNSPLHF.

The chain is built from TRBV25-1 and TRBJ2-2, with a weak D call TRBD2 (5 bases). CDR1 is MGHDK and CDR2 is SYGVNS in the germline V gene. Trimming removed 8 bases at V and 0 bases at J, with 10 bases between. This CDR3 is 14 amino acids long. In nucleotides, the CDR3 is TGTGCCAGCGCCCGGGGATCGAACACCGGGGAGCTGTTTTTT. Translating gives CASARGSNTGELFF.

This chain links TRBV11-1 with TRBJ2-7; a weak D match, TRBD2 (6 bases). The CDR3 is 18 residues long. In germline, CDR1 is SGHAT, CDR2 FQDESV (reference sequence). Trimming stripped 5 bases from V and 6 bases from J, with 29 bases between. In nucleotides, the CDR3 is TGTGCCAGCAGCCCTCGGGAGTCTGTGAATACCGGAAAAAGCGAGCAGTACTTC. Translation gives CASSPRESVNTGKSEQYF.

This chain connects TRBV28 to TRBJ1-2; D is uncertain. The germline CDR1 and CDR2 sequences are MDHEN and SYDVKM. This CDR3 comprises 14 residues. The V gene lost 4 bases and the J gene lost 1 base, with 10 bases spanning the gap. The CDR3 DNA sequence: TGTGCCAGCAGTTCGGTGCCAGATAACTATGGCTACACCTTC. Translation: CASSSVPDNYGYTF.

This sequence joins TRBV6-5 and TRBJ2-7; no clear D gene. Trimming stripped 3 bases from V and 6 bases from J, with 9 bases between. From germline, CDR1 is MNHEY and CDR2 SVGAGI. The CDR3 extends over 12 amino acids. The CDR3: CASSYPWGEQYF. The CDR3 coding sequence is TGTGCCAGCAGTTATCCCTGGGGCGAGCAGTACTTC.

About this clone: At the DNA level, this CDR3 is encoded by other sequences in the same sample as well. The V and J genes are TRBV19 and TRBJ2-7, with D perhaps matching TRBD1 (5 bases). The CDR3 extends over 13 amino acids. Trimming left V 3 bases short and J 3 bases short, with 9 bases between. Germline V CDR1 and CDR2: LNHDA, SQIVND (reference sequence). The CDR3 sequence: CASSIGTGYEQYF. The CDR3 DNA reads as TGTGCCAGTAGTATCGGTACAGGCTACGAGCAGTACTTC. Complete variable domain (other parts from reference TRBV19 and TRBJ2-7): DGGITQSPKYLFRKEGQNVTLSCEQNLNHDAMYWYRQDPGQGLRLIYYSQIVNDFQKGDIAEGYSVSREKKESFPLTVTSAQKNPTAFYLCASSIGTGYEQYFGPGTRLTVT.

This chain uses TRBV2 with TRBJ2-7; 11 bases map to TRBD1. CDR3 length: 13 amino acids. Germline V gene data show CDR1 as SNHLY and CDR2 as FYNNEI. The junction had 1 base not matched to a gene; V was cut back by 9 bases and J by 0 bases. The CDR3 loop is CASGTGGSYEQYF. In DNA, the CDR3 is TGTGCCAGTGGGACAGGGGGCTCCTACGAGCAGTACTTC.

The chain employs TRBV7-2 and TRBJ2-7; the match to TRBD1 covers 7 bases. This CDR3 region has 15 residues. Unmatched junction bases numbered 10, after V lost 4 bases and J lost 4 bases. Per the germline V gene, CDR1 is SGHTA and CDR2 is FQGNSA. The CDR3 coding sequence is TGTGCCAGCAGCTCTGAGACAGGGATCGCGTACGAGCAGTACTTC. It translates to CASSSETGIAYEQYF.

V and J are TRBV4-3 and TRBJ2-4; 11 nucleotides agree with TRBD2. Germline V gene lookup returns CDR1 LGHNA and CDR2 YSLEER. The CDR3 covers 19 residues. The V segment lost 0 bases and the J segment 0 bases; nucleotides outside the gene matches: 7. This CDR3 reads CASSQEVAGGLGAKNIQYF. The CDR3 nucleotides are TGCGCCAGCAGCCAAGAGGTAGCGGGAGGGCTCGGAGCCAAAAACATTCAGTACTTC.

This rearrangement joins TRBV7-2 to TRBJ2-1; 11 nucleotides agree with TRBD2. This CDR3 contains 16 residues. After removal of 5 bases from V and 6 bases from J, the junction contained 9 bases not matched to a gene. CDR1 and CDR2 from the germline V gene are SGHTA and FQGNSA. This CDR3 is CASSHGLAGGGNEQFF. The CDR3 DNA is TGTGCCAGCAGCCACGGACTAGCGGGTGGGGGCAATGAGCAGTTCTTC.

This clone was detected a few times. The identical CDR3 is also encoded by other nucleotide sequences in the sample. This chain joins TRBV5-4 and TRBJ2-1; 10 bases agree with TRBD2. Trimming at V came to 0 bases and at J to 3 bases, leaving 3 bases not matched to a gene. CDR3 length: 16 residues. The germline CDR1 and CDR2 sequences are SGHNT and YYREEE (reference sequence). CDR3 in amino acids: CASSLASGGIYNEQFF. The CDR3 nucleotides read TGTGCCAGCAGCTTGGCTAGCGGGGGAATCTACAATGAGCAGTTCTTC.

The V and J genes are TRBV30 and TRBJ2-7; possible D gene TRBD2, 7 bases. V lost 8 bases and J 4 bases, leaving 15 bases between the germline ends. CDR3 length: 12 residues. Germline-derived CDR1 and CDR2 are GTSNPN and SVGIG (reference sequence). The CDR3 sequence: CARTRTDYEQYF. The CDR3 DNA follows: TGTGCCCGGACTAGGACAGATTACGAGCAGTACTTC.

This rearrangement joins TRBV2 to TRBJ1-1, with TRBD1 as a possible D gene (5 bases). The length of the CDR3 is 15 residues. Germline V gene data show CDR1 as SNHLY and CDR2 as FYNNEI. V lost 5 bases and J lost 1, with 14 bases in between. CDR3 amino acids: CASSSLGRSNTEAFF. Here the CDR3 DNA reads TGTGCCAGCAGTAGCTTGGGACGGTCGAACACTGAAGCTTTCTTT. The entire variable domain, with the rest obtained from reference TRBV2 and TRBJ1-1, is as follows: EPEVTQTPSHQVTQMGQEVILRCVPISNHLYFYWYRQILGQKVEFLVSFYNNEISEKSEIFDDQFSVERPDGSNFTLKIRSTKLEDSAMYFCASSSLGRSNTEAFFGQGTRLTVV.

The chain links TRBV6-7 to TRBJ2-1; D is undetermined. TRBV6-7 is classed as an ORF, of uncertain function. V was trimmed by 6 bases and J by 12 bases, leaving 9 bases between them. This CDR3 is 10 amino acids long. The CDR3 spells CASSQVVQFF. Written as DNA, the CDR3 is TGTGCCAGCAGCCAAGTAGTGCAGTTCTTC.

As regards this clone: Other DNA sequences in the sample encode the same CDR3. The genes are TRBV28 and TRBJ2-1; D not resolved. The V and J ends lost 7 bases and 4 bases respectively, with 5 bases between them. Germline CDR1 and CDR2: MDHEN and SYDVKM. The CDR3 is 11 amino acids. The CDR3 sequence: CASTEYNEQFF. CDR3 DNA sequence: TGTGCCAGCACCGAGTACAATGAGCAGTTCTTC.

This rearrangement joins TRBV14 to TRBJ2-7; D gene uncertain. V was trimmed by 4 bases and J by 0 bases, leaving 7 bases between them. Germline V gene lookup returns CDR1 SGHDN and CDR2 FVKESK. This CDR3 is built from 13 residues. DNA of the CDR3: TGTGCCAGCAGCCGGCTCCGCTCCTACGAGCAGTACTTC. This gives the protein CASSRLRSYEQYF.

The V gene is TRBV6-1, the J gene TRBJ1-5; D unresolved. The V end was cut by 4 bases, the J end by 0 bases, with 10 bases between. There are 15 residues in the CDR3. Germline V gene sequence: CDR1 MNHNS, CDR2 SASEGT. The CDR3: CASSGSWGSNQPQHF. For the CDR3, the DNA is TGTGCCAGCAGTGGCTCATGGGGTAGCAATCAGCCCCAGCATTTT.

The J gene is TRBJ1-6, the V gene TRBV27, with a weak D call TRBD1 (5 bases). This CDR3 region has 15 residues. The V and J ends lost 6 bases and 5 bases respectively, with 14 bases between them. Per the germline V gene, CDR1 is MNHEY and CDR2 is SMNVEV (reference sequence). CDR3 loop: CASRAGGTNNSPLHF. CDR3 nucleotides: TGTGCCAGCAGGGCGGGGGGGACCAATAATTCACCCCTCCACTTT.

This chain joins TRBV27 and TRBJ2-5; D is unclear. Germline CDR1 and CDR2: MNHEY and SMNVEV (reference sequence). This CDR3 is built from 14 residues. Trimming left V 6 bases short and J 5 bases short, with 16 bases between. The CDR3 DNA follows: TGTGCCAGCAGCCGTATTGGGCTTTGGGAGACCCAGTACTTC. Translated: CASSRIGLWETQYF.

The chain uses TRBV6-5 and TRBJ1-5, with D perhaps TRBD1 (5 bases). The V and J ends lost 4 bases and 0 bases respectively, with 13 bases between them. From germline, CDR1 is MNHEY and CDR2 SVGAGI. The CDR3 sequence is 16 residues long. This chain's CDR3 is CASSSEGKYSNQPQHF. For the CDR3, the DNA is TGTGCCAGCAGTTCTGAGGGGAAATATAGCAATCAGCCCCAGCATTTT.

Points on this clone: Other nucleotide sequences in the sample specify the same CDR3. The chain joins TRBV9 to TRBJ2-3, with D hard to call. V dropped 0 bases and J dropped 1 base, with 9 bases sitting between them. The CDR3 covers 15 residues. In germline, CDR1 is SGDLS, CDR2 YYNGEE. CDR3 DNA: TGTGCCAGCAGCGTAGGAGGAAGGGGCACAGATACGCAGTATTTT. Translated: CASSVGGRGTDTQYF.

The CDR3, as DNA: TGTGCCAGCAGCCCACTGGGCGGGCTCCTCGGGCGGTTGAACACTGAAGCTTTCTTT. Encoded protein: CASSPLGGLLGRLNTEAFF. This chain links TRBV14 with TRBJ1-1; the D is unclear. The CDR3 loop spans 19 amino acids. Trimming cost V 4 bases and J 0 bases, with 24 bases left between them. Germline CDR1 is SGHDN and CDR2 is FVKESK.

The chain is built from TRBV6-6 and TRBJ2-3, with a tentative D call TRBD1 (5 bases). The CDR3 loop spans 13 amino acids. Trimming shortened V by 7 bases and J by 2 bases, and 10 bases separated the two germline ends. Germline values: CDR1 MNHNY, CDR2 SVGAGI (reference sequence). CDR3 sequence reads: CASMGRTTDTQYF. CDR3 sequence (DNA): TGTGCCAGCATGGGGCGGACCACAGATACGCAGTATTTT.

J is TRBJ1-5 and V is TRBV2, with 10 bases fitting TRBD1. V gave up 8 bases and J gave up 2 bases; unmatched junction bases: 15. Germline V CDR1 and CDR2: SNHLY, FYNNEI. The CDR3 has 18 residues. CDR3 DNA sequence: TGTGCCAGCTCTTCGGGGGTGACAGGGGGCTTCGGCAATCAGCCCCAGCATTTT. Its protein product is CASSSGVTGGFGNQPQHF.

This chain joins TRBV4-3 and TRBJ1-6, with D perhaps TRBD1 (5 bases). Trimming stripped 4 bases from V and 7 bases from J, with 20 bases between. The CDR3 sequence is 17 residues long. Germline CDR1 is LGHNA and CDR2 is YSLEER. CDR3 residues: CASSRTYAGTGNSPLHF. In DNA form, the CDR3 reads TGCGCCAGCAGCCGAACTTACGCCGGGACGGGGAATTCACCCCTCCACTTT.